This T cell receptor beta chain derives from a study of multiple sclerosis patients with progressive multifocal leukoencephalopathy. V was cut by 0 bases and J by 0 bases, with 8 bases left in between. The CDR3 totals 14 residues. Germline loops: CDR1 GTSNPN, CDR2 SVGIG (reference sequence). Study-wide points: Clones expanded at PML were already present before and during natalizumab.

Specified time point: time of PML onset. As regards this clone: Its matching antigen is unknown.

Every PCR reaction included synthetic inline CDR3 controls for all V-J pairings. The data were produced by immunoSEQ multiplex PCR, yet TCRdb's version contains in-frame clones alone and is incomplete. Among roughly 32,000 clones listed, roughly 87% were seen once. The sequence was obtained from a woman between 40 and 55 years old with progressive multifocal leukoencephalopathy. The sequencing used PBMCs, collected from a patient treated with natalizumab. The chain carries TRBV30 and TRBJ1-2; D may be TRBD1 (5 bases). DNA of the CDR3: TGTGCCTGGAGTGTACAACAGGCTAACTATGGCTACACCTTC. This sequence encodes CAWSVQQANYGYTF.